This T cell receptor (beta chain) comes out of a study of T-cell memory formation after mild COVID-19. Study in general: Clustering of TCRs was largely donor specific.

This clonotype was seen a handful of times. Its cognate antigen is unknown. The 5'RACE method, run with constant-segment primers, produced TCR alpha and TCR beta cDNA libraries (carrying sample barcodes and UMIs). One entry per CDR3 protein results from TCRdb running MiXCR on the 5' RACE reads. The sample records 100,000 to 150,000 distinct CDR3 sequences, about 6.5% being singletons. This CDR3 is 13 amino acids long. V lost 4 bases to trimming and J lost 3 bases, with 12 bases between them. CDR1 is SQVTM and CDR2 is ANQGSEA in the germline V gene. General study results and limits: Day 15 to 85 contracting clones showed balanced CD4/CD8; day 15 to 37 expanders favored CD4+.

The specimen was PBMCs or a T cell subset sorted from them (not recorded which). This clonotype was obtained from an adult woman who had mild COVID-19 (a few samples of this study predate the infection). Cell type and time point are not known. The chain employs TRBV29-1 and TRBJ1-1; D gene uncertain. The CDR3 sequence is CSVARSQDTEAFF. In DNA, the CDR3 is TGCAGCGTTGCCCGATCCCAGGACACTGAAGCTTTCTTT.